A single sample gave rise to the 26 T cell receptor beta chains below, sequenced in a study of shared clonotypes between healthy human individuals. Using immunoSEQ multiplex PCR, the repertoire was profiled, and TCRdb retains in-frame clones only, with some absent. This table has almost 700,000 clones, roughly nine tenths appearing once. Naive CD8 cells lacked CD45RO, underwent positive selection for CCR7 and left out terminally differentiated effector memory CD45RA+ cells. The sequencing sample was made of naive CD8+ T cells sorted from blood. Every receptor here comes from a man aged 25 to 40 in good health.

The V call is TRBV29-1, the J call TRBJ2-2; D ambiguous. Per germline, CDR1 SQVTM and CDR2 ANQGSEA. The CDR3 is 11 amino acids. Trimming cost V 4 bases and J 7 bases, with 7 bases left between them. The DNA for the CDR3 is TGCAGCGTTGGAAGGAGCGGGGAGCTGTTTTTT. The encoded protein is CSVGRSGELFF.

This chain joins TRBV5-1 and TRBJ2-7, with TRBD2 matching 12 bases. J gave up 3 bases and V 4 bases, and 5 bases lay outside the gene matches. The CDR3 has 15 residues. Germline CDR1 is SGHRS and CDR2 is YFSETQ. The CDR3 bases are TGCGCCAGCAGCGTTCTAGCGGGAGGGGTCTACGAGCAGTACTTC. It is translated as CASSVLAGGVYEQYF.

The chain joins TRBV28 to TRBJ2-1; tentatively, D is TRBD2 (5 bases). V was pared by 3 bases and J by 7 bases, with 10 bases between. There are 13 residues in the CDR3. The germline V gene has CDR1 MDHEN and CDR2 SYDVKM. In DNA form, the CDR3 reads TGTGCCAGCAGTTTGACACTAGTTAATGAGCAGTTCTTC. This sequence encodes CASSLTLVNEQFF.

This chain's CDR3 is CASSLEHTANYGYTF. The DNA for the CDR3 is TGTGCCAGCAGCTTAGAGCACACAGCAAACTATGGCTACACCTTC. The chain carries TRBV13 and TRBJ1-2; the D is unclear. V shed 1 base and J shed 2 bases, with 11 bases lying between them. The CDR3 sequence is 15 residues long. Germline CDR1 reads PRHDT; CDR2 reads FYEKMQ (reference sequence).

This chain joins TRBV7-2 and TRBJ2-7; either TRBD1 or TRBD2 may fit D (6 bases each). The V and J ends lost 3 bases and 4 bases respectively, with 13 bases between them. The CDR3 is 14 amino acids. Germline CDR1 reads SGHTA; CDR2 reads FQGNSA. This CDR3 is CASSFSGGGYEQYF. The CDR3 coding sequence is TGTGCCAGCAGCTTTAGCGGAGGGGGGTACGAGCAGTACTTC.

The chain links TRBV7-9 to TRBJ2-7, with 10 positions matching TRBD1. Germline V lookup: CDR1 SEHNR, CDR2 FQNEAQ (reference sequence). Germline trimming cut 5 bases from V and 2 bases from J; bases unmatched to any gene: 15. The CDR3 runs 18 residues. CDR3: CASSPSIKGQGNPYEQYF. CDR3 DNA sequence: TGTGCCAGCAGCCCCTCCATCAAGGGACAGGGGAACCCCTACGAGCAGTACTTC.

This rearrangement joins TRBV27 to TRBJ2-1; TRBD2 matches at 12 bases. Germline CDR1 is MNHEY and CDR2 is SMNVEV (reference sequence). The V segment lost 5 bases and the J segment 6 bases; nucleotides outside the gene matches: 8. The CDR3 length is 16 residues. The CDR3 nucleotides are TGTGCCAGCAGTCTCTTCCTAGCGGGAGGGGGCAATGAGCAGTTCTTC. Protein sequence: CASSLFLAGGGNEQFF.

The chain couples TRBV2 to TRBJ2-7; no clear D. Germline V gene data show CDR1 as SNHLY and CDR2 as FYNNEI. V was shortened by 8 bases and J by 5 bases, with 10 bases between the two germline ends. The CDR3 runs to 11 residues. CDR3 sequence reads: CASPNGDEQYF. In DNA, the CDR3 is TGTGCCAGCCCGAATGGAGACGAGCAGTACTTC.

The chain uses TRBV19 and TRBJ2-7; tentatively, D is TRBD1 or TRBD2 (5 bases each). The V gene lost 2 bases and the J gene lost 3 bases, with 11 bases spanning the gap. The CDR3 has 14 amino acids. Germline V lookup: CDR1 LNHDA, CDR2 SQIVND (reference sequence). CDR3 sequence: CASSISGGNYEQYF. CDR3 bases: TGTGCCAGTAGTATATCTGGGGGAAACTACGAGCAGTACTTC.

This clone appeared once. The gene calls are TRBV2 and TRBJ1-3; D perhaps matches TRBD1 (5 bases). The CDR3 spans 17 residues. Germline-derived CDR1 and CDR2 are SNHLY and FYNNEI. V lost 5 bases and J lost 4, with 21 bases in between. CDR3 sequence: CASSPEVIGTPGNTIYF. In DNA form, the CDR3 reads TGTGCCAGCAGTCCCGAGGTTATAGGGACTCCGGGAAACACCATATATTTT.

This clone has ten or more counts. The chain has TRBV15 and TRBJ2-6, with D perhaps given as TRBD1 or TRBD2 (5 bases each). Germline loops: CDR1 LNHNV, CDR2 YYDKDF (reference sequence). V was trimmed by 0 bases and J by 3 bases, leaving 6 bases between them. This CDR3 spans 15 amino acids. The CDR3 nucleotides read TGTGCCACCAGCAGAGATGGGGGTGGGGCCAACGTCCTGACTTTC. As protein: CATSRDGGGANVLTF.

The genes are TRBV7-8 and TRBJ2-1; no reliable D call. CDR1 is SGHVS and CDR2 is FQNEAQ in the germline V gene. CDR3 size: 12 residues. Between the trimmed V and J ends, which lost 1 base and 7 bases, there was a span of 5 bases. In DNA form, the CDR3 reads TGTGCCAGCAGCTTAGGAGCGAATGAGCAGTTCTTC. Protein: CASSLGANEQFF.

V and J are TRBV4-1 and TRBJ2-7, with 11 bases matching TRBD2. With 1 base clipped from V and 6 bases from J, the junction kept 5 bases outside the gene matches. The CDR3 is 15 amino acids. Per the germline V gene, CDR1 is MGHRA and CDR2 is YSYEKL. CDR3 sequence reads: CASSQVAGGLFEQYF. CDR3 sequence (DNA): TGCGCCAGCAGCCAAGTAGCGGGAGGGCTCTTCGAGCAGTACTTC.

This clone was counted a single time. J is TRBJ2-5 and V is TRBV5-1; 8 bases fit TRBD2. Trimming removed 4 bases from V and 1 base from J; junction bases left unmatched: 3. The germline gives CDR1 SGHRS, CDR2 YFSETQ. The CDR3 is 14 amino acids. The CDR3 spells CASSGTSGQETQYF. In nucleotides, the CDR3 is TGCGCCAGCAGCGGTACTAGCGGCCAAGAGACCCAGTACTTC.

The gene calls are TRBV7-6 and TRBJ2-7; 7 bases fit TRBD1. J was trimmed by 2 bases and V by 3 bases; bases with no gene match: 4. CDR3 length: 14 amino acids. The germline gives CDR1 SGHVS, CDR2 FNYEAQ. The CDR3 region has the DNA TGTGCCAGCAGCTTTTTCGACAGGGCCTACGAGCAGTACTTC. It encodes CASSFFDRAYEQYF.

This clone was seen once. The chain links TRBV29-1 to TRBJ2-6; the match to TRBD1 covers 9 bases. This CDR3 spans 17 amino acids. CDR1 is SQVTM and CDR2 is ANQGSEA in the germline V gene. V shed 2 bases and J 0 bases; nucleotides not matched to a gene: 5. As DNA, the CDR3 is TGCAGCGTTGAACACAGGGGGCCAACCTCTGGGGCCAACGTCCTGACTTTC. This sequence encodes CSVEHRGPTSGANVLTF.

In the case of this clone: A read error may produce the germline difference seen at one junction end. The V call is TRBV2, the J call TRBJ2-7; possibly TRBD2 for D (5 bases). From germline, CDR1 is SNHLY and CDR2 FYNNEI. This CDR3 comprises 12 residues. This CDR3 is CASIEGRSEQYF. Here the CDR3 DNA reads TGTGCCAGCATTGAAGGGAGATCCGAGCAGTACTTC.

This clone was picked up one time. The chain is built from TRBV4-1 and TRBJ2-3, with D unresolved. Looked up from germline, CDR1 is MGHRA and CDR2 is YSYEKL. There are 13 residues in the CDR3. With 2 bases removed from V and 0 bases from J, the gap between germline ends came to 3 bases. CDR3 DNA sequence: TGCGCCAGCAGCCAACGGAGCACAGATACGCAGTATTTT. Encoded protein: CASSQRSTDTQYF.

V is TRBV27 and J is TRBJ2-5; 8 nucleotides align to TRBD1. The germline gives CDR1 MNHEY, CDR2 SMNVEV (reference sequence). The V and J ends lost 0 bases and 3 bases, in that order; junction bases with no gene match: 3. This CDR3 spans 15 amino acids. In DNA, the CDR3 is TGTGCCAGCAGTTTATCTCACAGGGGGAAAGAGACCCAGTACTTC. This encodes CASSLSHRGKETQYF.

The J gene is TRBJ1-4, the V gene TRBV28, with 8 bases fitting TRBD1. Germline loops: CDR1 MDHEN, CDR2 SYDVKM. CDR3 size: 18 residues. J gave up 0 bases and V 7 bases, and 13 bases lay outside the gene matches. CDR3 region: CASTLLPGGRATNEKLFF. For the CDR3, the DNA is TGTGCCAGCACTCTTCTCCCAGGGGGCAGAGCAACTAATGAAAAACTGTTTTTT. Variable domain in full (rest from reference TRBV28 and TRBJ1-4): DVKVTQSSRYLVKRTGEKVFLECVQDMDHENMFWYRQDPGLGLRLIYFSYDVKMKEKGDIPEGYSVSREKKERFSLILESASTNQTSMYLCASTLLPGGRATNEKLFFGSGTQLSVL.

The chain has TRBV7-3 and TRBJ2-5; D is uncertain. The V and J ends lost 1 base and 2 bases respectively, with 11 bases between them. The CDR3 has 15 residues. CDR1 is SGHTA, CDR2 FQGTGA, per germline. CDR3 amino acids: CASSLKLVPQETQYF. In nucleotides, the CDR3 is TGTGCCAGCAGCTTAAAATTGGTGCCACAAGAGACCCAGTACTTC.

J is TRBJ2-3 and V is TRBV19; possibly TRBD1 for D (5 bases). Between the trimmed V and J ends, which lost 4 bases and 1 base, there was a span of 15 bases. CDR1 LNHDA and CDR2 SQIVND come from the germline V gene (reference sequence). The CDR3 sequence is 16 residues long. In DNA, the CDR3 is TGTGCCAGTAGTACAATGGACACCCTCCGCACAGATACGCAGTATTTT. Encoded protein: CASSTMDTLRTDTQYF.

The chain is built from TRBV28 and TRBJ2-1, with 7 positions matching TRBD1. Losses at the gene ends were 2 bases for V and 8 bases for J; bases not matched to a gene: 9. CDR3 length: 15 amino acids. The germline V gene has CDR1 MDHEN and CDR2 SYDVKM. CDR3 in amino acids: CASSLRDSRFDEQFF. For the CDR3, the DNA is TGTGCCAGCAGTTTACGGGACAGCCGGTTCGATGAGCAGTTCTTC.

As to this clone: Other DNA sequences of this sample code for an identical CDR3. V and J are TRBV6-5 and TRBJ1-5; TRBD1 agrees at 8 bases. V trimming: 2 bases; J trimming: 4 bases; junction bases outside the gene matches: 1. The CDR3 has 14 amino acids. Germline V CDR1 and CDR2: MNHEY, SVGAGI. CDR3 region: CASSYRTGNQPQHF. In DNA, the CDR3 is TGTGCCAGCAGTTACCGGACAGGGAATCAGCCCCAGCATTTT.

J is TRBJ1-5 and V is TRBV4-1, with D maybe TRBD1 (5 bases). Germline V gives CDR1 MGHRA, CDR2 YSYEKL. The V end lost 2 bases, the J end lost 3 bases, and 8 bases lay between the germline ends. The CDR3 loop spans 14 amino acids. The CDR3 DNA reads TGCGCCAGCAGCCAACAGGGAACCAATCAGCCCCAGCATTTT. This encodes CASSQQGTNQPQHF.

The rearrangement uses TRBV5-4 and TRBJ1-2; TRBD1 matches 7 bases. Trimming cost V 2 bases and J 4 bases; bases outside gene matches: 11. Germline V gives CDR1 SGHNT, CDR2 YYREEE (reference sequence). The CDR3 runs 16 residues. This CDR3 reads CASSFMDRKESYGYTF. CDR3 coding DNA: TGTGCCAGCAGCTTCATGGACAGGAAAGAGTCCTATGGCTACACCTTC. Looking up the rest from reference TRBV5-4 and TRBJ1-2 gives the full variable domain: ETGVTQSPTHLIKTRGQQVTLRCSSQSGHNTVSWYQQALGQGPQFIFQYYREEENGRGNFPPRFSGLQFPNYSSELNVNALELDDSALYLCASSFMDRKESYGYTFGSGTRLTVV.